A single T cell receptor beta chain is shown here with its context. It lacks a known antigen. Base qualities were left out, and no much larger clone turns up one base away. The immunoSEQ Assay, a bias-controlled multiplex PCR, was used to amplify TCRbeta CDR3 regions from genomic DNA. From the authors' description of their analysis: The number of nucleated cells in each sample was estimated from the amplification of reference gene primers within the assay. To quantify the absolute abundance of each unique TCRbeta CDR3 rearrangement, sequence reads were collapsed and filtered. For each sample, productive Simpson clonality was calculated by taking the square root of Simpson's diversity index across productive rearrangements. Entries here come from immuneACCESS through TCRdb and include only in-frame sequences with V and J called. Some clones fail to appear in such tables; in the studies checked, an unresolved V gene covers under half of the shortfall, and the cause of the remainder is unknown. V, J and clone size derive from that table, while D and trimming were established from the DNA sequence. Counted in this sample were roughly 100,000 clones; 91% of them appeared once. The top ten clones comprise roughly 2% of the sample.

The record originates from a study of blood T cell repertoires in COVID-19 (dated by TCRdb to between 2020 and 2021). Regarding the complete study: Samples from collaborators originated in the United States, Italy and Spain and spanned both the acute and convalescent phases of COVID-19. A freely available public database, intended as a resource for researchers studying the immune response to SARS-CoV-2, is where the repertoires were released. Sample metadata almost always included a de-identified subject ID, COVID-19 status, age in years and sex. HLA class I and class II types, where available, came from metadata supplied by the sample provider rather than from assay-based typing. Deeply sampled blood TCRbeta repertoires from subjects exposed to, actively infected with, or recovered from COVID-19 were included in the dataset. The samples were drawn from two sources: the first 160 participants of the ongoing ImmuneRACE study, and approximately 1,300 subjects contributed by 6 global collaborators. The prospective study material was composed of cDNA or gDNA derived from T cells, B-cell-depleted T cells, or PBMCs.

Summary of the overall study and its limitations: The quantity of clinical and demographic metadata differed by source and by participant and was supplied without curation.

The collaborating institutions used their own protocols to collect whole blood in K2EDTA tubes. Collaborator samples were shipped for TCRbeta analysis as frozen whole blood, isolated PBMCs, or DNA extracted from either sample type. Material: peripheral blood. This TCR came from a human donor with active COVID-19. The donor label of this sample is uncertain.

For the CDR3, the sequence is CASSQENKGVPYEQYF. The bases are TGTGCCAGCAGCCAAGAAAACAAGGGGGTCCCTTACGAGCAGTACTTC. The V and J segments used are TRBV14 and TRBJ2-7; D gene: possibly TRBD1, on 6 matching bases. Deletion took 0 bases off V and 4 bases off J, with a span of 16 bases between the germline ends. The CDR3, cysteine through phenylalanine, is 16 amino acids long. The sequence is cut down to CDR3 DNA, 48 bases in frame from base 1. The germline V gene encodes CDR1 SGHDN and CDR2 FVKESK.